This is a list of T cell receptor beta chains from one sample in a study of CD8 T cells in ankylosing spondylitis. Using its own MiXCR run on the 5' RACE reads, TCRdb lists one record per CDR3 protein. The sample has under 250,000 distinct CDR3 sequences, 20% to 30% seen once. The sample was blood, either unsorted or a sorted T cell fraction (not recorded which). The origin of the receptors is a male donor with ankylosing spondylitis or in good health (not recorded which). Both conserved end residues are part of each CDR3. D genes are given only for firm matches. Expanded clones get a size class; other rows say once, few or many, or leave the size out.

CDR3 DNA: TGTGCCACCAGCAGAGAACTAGCGGGAGCCTACGAGCAGTACTTC
CDR3 protein: CATSRELAGAYEQYF
V gene: TRBV15
D gene: TRBD2
J gene: TRBJ2-7
clone size: -

CDR3 DNA: TGTGCCAGCAGTTTAGCAGAACGGGAAAAACTGTTTTTT
CDR3 protein: CASSLAEREKLFF
V gene: TRBV12-3/TRBV12-4
D gene: -
J gene: TRBJ1-4
clone size: -

CDR3 DNA: TGTGCCATCAGTGGCGGGACAGGCGCGGGCTGGACCCAGTACTTC
CDR3 protein: CAISGGTGAGWTQYF
V gene: TRBV10-3
D gene: TRBD1
J gene: TRBJ2-5
clone size: -

CDR3 DNA: TGTGCCAGCAGCTTCGAGGGGGGGCCCTACGAGCAGTACTTC
CDR3 protein: CASSFEGGPYEQYF
V gene: TRBV7-8
D gene: -
J gene: TRBJ2-7
clone size: -

CDR3 DNA: TGTGCCAGCAGCCGCCCGGGACTAGCCTCCTACAATGAGCAGTTCTTC
CDR3 protein: CASSRPGLASYNEQFF
V gene: TRBV27
D gene: TRBD2
J gene: TRBJ2-1
clone size: few

CDR3 DNA: TGCAGCGTTGAGGCCGAATACACCGGGGAGCTGTTTTTT
CDR3 protein: CSVEAEYTGELFF
V gene: TRBV29-1
D gene: -
J gene: TRBJ2-2
clone size: many

CDR3 DNA: TGTGCCAGCAGTGTGGCGAATTGGGCAGATACGCAGTATTTT
CDR3 protein: CASSVANWADTQYF
V gene: TRBV12-3/TRBV12-4
D gene: -
J gene: TRBJ2-3
clone size: many

CDR3 DNA: TGTGCCAGCAGCTTAGTCGTCTACACTGAAGCTTTCTTT
CDR3 protein: CASSLVVYTEAFF
V gene: TRBV7-8
D gene: -
J gene: TRBJ1-1
clone size: few

CDR3 DNA: TGTGCCATCAGTGAGTATCCGGGACTAGCTTCCTACGAGCAGTACTTC
CDR3 protein: CAISEYPGLASYEQYF
V gene: TRBV10-3
D gene: TRBD2
J gene: TRBJ2-7
clone size: -

CDR3 DNA: TGCAGTGCTAGACCCGGGAGCTACTCCTACGAGCAGTACTTC
CDR3 protein: CSARPGSYSYEQYF
V gene: TRBV20-1
D gene: -
J gene: TRBJ2-7
clone size: few

CDR3 DNA: TGTGCCAGCACCTTAGGGGGTAATGAAAAACTGTTTTTT
CDR3 protein: CASTLGGNEKLFF
V gene: TRBV6-1
D gene: -
J gene: TRBJ1-4
clone size: -

CDR3 DNA: TGTGCCATCAGTGACGCGACTAGCGGGCGGTACGAGCAGTACTTC
CDR3 protein: CAISDATSGRYEQYF
V gene: TRBV10-3
D gene: TRBD2
J gene: TRBJ2-7
clone size: -

CDR3 DNA: TGTGCCATCAGTGCGGACGGGAACACTGAAGCTTTCTTT
CDR3 protein: CAISADGNTEAFF
V gene: TRBV10-3
D gene: -
J gene: TRBJ1-1
clone size: -

CDR3 DNA: TGCAGTGCCGACGGGAAAAGAGACTACAATGAGCAGTTCTTC
CDR3 protein: CSADGKRDYNEQFF
V gene: TRBV20-1
D gene: -
J gene: TRBJ2-1
clone size: -

CDR3 DNA: TGTGCCAGCAGCGTACTAGCGGGAGGGCCTAGAAATACGCAGTATTTT
CDR3 protein: CASSVLAGGPRNTQYF
V gene: TRBV9
D gene: TRBD2
J gene: TRBJ2-3
clone size: many